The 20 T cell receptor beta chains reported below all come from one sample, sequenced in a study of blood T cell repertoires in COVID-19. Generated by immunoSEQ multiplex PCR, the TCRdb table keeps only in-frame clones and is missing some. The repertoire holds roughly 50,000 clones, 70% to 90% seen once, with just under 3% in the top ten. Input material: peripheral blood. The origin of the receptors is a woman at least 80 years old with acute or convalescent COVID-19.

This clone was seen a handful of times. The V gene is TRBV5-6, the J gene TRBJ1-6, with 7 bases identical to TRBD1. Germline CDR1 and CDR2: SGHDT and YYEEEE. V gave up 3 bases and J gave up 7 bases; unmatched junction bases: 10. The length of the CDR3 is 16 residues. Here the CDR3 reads CASSSGQVFLNSPLHF. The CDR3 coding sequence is TGTGCCAGCAGCTCTGGACAGGTCTTTCTCAATTCACCCCTCCACTTT.

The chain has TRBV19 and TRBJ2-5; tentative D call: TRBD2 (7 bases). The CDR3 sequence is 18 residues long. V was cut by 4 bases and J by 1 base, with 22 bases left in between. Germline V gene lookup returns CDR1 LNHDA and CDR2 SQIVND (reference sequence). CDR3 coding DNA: TGTGCCAGTAGTACCTATTGGGGCCGGGGGGCCTCCCAAGAGACCCAGTACTTC. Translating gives CASSTYWGRGASQETQYF.

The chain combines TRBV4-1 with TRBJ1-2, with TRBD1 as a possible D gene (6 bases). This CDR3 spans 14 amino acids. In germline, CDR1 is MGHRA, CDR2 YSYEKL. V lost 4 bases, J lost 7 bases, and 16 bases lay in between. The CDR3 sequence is CASSRGGFAGGYTF. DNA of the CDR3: TGCGCCAGCAGCCGCGGGGGCTTCGCGGGTGGCTACACCTTC.

CDR3 amino acids: CASSPGGYEQYF. CDR3 DNA sequence: TGTGCCAGCAGCCCCGGGGGGTACGAGCAGTACTTC. The chain recombines TRBV6-6 with TRBJ2-7; 7 bases are a match to TRBD2. The length of the CDR3 is 12 residues. V shed 6 bases and J 4 bases; nucleotides not matched to a gene: 3. CDR1 is MNHNY and CDR2 is SVGAGI in the germline V gene (reference sequence).

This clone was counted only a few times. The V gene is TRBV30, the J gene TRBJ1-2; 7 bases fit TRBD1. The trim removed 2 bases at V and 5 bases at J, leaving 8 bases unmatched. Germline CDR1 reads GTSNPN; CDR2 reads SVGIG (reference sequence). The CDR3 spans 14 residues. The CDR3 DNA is TGTGCCTGGAGTCCCGTGGGACAGAATTATGGCTACACCTTC. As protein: CAWSPVGQNYGYTF.

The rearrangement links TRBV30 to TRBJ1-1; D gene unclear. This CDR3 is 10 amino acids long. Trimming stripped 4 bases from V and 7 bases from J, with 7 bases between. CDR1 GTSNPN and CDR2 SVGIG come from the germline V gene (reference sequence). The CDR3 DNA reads TGTGCCTGGATAGAATTTGAAGCTTTCTTT. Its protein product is CAWIEFEAFF.

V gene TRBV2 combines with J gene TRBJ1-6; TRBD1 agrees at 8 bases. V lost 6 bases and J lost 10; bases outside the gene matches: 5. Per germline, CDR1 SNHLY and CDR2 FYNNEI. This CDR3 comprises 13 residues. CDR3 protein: CASRYSGGSPLHF. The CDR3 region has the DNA TGTGCCAGCAGATATTCAGGGGGCTCACCCCTCCACTTT.

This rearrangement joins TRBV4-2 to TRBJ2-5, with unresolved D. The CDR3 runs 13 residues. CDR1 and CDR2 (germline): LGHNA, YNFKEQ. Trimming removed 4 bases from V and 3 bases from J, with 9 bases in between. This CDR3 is CASSRPKEETQYF. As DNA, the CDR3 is TGTGCCAGCAGCCGGCCCAAAGAAGAGACCCAGTACTTC.

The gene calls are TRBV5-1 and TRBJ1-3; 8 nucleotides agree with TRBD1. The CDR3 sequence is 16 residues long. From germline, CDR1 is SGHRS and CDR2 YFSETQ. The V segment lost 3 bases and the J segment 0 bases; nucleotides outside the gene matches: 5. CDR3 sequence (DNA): TGCGCCAGCAGCTGGGGACAGGAGACCTCTGGAAACACCATATATTTT. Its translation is CASSWGQETSGNTIYF.

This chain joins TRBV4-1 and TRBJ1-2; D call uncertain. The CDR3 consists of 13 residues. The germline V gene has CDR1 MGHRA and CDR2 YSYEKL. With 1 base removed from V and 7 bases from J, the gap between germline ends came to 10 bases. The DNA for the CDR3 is TGCGCCAGCAGCCAAGTCCAATTTGTTGGCTACACCTTC. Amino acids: CASSQVQFVGYTF.

CDR3 coding DNA: TGTGCCTGGAGGGCAGGGGGTACTCCGAACACCGGGGAGCTGTTTTTT. Translated, it gives CAWRAGGTPNTGELFF. The rearrangement joins TRBV30 to TRBJ2-2; 7 nucleotides line up with TRBD1. The CDR3 length is 16 residues. Germline assignment: CDR1 GTSNPN and CDR2 SVGIG (reference sequence). The V gene end was trimmed by 3 bases and the J gene end by 0 bases; junction bases not matched to a gene: 7.

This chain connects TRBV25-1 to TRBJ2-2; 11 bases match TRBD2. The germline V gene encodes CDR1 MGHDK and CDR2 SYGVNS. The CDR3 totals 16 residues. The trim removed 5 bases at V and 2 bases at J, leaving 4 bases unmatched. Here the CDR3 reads CASSSTSGGNTGELFF. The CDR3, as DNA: TGTGCCAGCAGTAGTACTAGCGGGGGTAACACCGGGGAGCTGTTTTTT.

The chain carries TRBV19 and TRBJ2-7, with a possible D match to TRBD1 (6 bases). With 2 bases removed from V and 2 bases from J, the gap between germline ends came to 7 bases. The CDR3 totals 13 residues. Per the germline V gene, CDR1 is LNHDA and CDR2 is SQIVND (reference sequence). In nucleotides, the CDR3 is TGTGCCAGTAGTATACGGACAGCCTACGAGCAGTACTTC. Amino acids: CASSIRTAYEQYF.

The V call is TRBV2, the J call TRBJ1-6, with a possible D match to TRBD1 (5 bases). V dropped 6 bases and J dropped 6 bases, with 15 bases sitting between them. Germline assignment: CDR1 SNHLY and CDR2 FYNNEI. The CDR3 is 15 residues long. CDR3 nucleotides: TGTGCCAGCAGCATGGGGGGGACCGGTAATTCACCCCTCCACTTT. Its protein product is CASSMGGTGNSPLHF. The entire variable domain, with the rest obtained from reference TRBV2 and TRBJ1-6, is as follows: EPEVTQTPSHQVTQMGQEVILRCVPISNHLYFYWYRQILGQKVEFLVSFYNNEISEKSEIFDDQFSVERPDGSNFTLKIRSTKLEDSAMYFCASSMGGTGNSPLHFGNGTRLTVT.

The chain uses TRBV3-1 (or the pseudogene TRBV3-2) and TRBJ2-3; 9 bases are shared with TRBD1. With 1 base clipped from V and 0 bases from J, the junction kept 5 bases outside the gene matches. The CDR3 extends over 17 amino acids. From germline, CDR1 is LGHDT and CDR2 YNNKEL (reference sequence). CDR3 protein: CASSQAVGQGSTDTQYF. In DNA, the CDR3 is TGTGCCAGCAGCCAAGCCGTAGGACAGGGGAGCACAGATACGCAGTATTTT.

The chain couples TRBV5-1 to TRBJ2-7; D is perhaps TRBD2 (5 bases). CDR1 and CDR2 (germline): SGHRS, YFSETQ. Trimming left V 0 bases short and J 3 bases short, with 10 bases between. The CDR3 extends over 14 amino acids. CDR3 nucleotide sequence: TGCGCCAGCAGCTTGGGGCTAGCAGACTACGAGCAGTACTTC. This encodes CASSLGLADYEQYF.

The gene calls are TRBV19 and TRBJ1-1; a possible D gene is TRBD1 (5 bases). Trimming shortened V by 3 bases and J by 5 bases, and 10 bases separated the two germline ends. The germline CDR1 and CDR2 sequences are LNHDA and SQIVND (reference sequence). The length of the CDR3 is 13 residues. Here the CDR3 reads CASSIGGGTEAFF. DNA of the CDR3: TGTGCCAGTAGTATTGGGGGAGGGACTGAAGCTTTCTTT.

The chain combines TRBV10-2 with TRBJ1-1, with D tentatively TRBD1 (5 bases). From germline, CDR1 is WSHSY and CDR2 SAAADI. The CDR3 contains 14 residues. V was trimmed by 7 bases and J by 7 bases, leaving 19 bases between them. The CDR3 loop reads CASITLGGGVEAFF. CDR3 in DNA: TGCGCCAGCATTACACTCGGGGGTGGGGTTGAAGCTTTCTTT.

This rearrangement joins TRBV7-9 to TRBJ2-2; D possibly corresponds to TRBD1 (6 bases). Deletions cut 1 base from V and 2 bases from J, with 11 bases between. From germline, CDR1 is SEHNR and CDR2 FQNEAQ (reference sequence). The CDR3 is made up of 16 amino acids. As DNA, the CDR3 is TGTGCCAGCAGCTTAGGTTCAGGGGTAAACACCGGGGAGCTGTTTTTT. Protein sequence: CASSLGSGVNTGELFF.

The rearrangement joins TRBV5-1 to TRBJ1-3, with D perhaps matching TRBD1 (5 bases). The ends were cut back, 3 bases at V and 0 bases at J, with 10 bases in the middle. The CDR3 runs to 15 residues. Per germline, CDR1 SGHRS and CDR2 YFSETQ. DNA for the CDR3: TGCGCCAGCAGCTCCGGACACATCTCTGGAAACACCATATATTTT. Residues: CASSSGHISGNTIYF.